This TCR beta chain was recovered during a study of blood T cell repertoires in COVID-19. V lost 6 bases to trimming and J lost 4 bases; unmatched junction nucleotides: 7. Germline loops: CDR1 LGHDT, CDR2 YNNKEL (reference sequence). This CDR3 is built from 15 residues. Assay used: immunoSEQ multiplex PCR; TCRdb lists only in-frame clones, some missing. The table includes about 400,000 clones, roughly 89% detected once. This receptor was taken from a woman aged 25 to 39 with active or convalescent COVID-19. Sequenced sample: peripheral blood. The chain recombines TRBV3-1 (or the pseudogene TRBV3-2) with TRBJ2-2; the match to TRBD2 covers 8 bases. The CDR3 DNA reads TGTGCCAGCAGAAAAAGCGGGGGCCGCACCGGGGAGCTGTTTTTT. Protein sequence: CASRKSGGRTGELFF.